The 28 T cell receptor beta chains in this list originate from one sample, sequenced in a study of blood T cell repertoires in COVID-19. The table came from immunoSEQ multiplex PCR; TCRdb's copy has only in-frame clones and leaves some out. The sample holds around 300,000 clones; 88% are singletons and the top ten take about 8.5%. The sample comprised peripheral blood. The receptor source for this set is a man between 18 and 35 years old with active or convalescent COVID-19.

V is TRBV14 and J is TRBJ1-6; maybe TRBD1 (5 bases). The CDR3 runs 16 residues. The germline V gene encodes CDR1 SGHDN and CDR2 FVKESK. The V end lost 4 bases, the J end lost 3 bases, and 13 bases lay between the germline ends. CDR3 nucleotides: TGTGCCAGCAGCCTAAGGGGTGTGGACTATAATTCACCCCTCCACTTT. Translated, it gives CASSLRGVDYNSPLHF.

V gene TRBV10-2 combines with J gene TRBJ2-7, with TRBD1 as a possible D gene (5 bases). Germline loops: CDR1 WSHSY, CDR2 SAAADI. The CDR3 sequence is 13 residues long. V was clipped by 7 bases and J by 3 bases, with 13 bases between them. The DNA for the CDR3 is TGCGCCAGCACACAGGCGTCTCACTACGAGCAGTACTTC. It encodes CASTQASHYEQYF.

The chain is built from TRBV7-8 and TRBJ2-3, with D maybe TRBD1 (5 bases). Trimming took 2 bases from V and 3 from J, leaving 12 bases between them. The CDR3 is 15 amino acids. Germline-derived CDR1 and CDR2 are SGHVS and FQNEAQ. This CDR3 reads CASSLIRARTDTQYF. The CDR3 DNA follows: TGTGCCAGCAGCTTAATCAGGGCGAGGACAGATACGCAGTATTTT. Supplemented by reference TRBV7-8 and TRBJ2-3, the full variable domain reads GAGVSQSPRYKVAKRGQDVALRCDPISGHVSLFWYQQALGQGPEFLTYFQNEAQLDKSGLPSDRFFAERPEGSVSTLKIQRTQQEDSAVYLCASSLIRARTDTQYFGPGTRLTVL.

This clone was seen a few times. This chain's CDR3 is CASSQELLGRGGFNEQFF. For the CDR3, the DNA is TGCGCCAGCAGCCAAGAGCTACTCGGGCGGGGGGGCTTCAATGAGCAGTTCTTC. The chain uses TRBV4-1 and TRBJ2-1, with 9 bases fitting TRBD2. The CDR3 runs to 18 residues. Germline CDR1 MGHRA, CDR2 YSYEKL. The V segment lost 0 bases and the J segment 6 bases; nucleotides outside the gene matches: 12.

The rearrangement uses TRBV6-5 and TRBJ2-7; a possible D gene is TRBD2 (7 bases). The germline V gene has CDR1 MNHEY and CDR2 SVGAGI. The CDR3 is 14 residues long. Trimming shortened V by 4 bases and J by 2 bases, and 12 bases separated the two germline ends. CDR3 amino acids: CASSSGGPAYEQYF. The DNA for the CDR3 is TGTGCCAGCAGTTCCGGGGGGCCAGCCTACGAGCAGTACTTC.

The gene calls are TRBV9 and TRBJ2-1; 8 bases align to TRBD2. Germline CDR1 is SGDLS and CDR2 is YYNGEE. The junction had 6 bases not matched to a gene; V was cut back by 4 bases and J by 3 bases. This CDR3 is 15 amino acids long. CDR3 amino acids: CASSPGGGLYNEQFF. CDR3 nucleotide sequence: TGTGCCAGCAGCCCCGGGGGGGGACTCTACAATGAGCAGTTCTTC. Based on the CDR3 plus reference TRBV9 and TRBJ2-1, the full variable domain is DSGVTQTPKHLITATGQRVTLRCSPRSGDLSVYWYQQSLDQGLQFLIQYYNGEERAKGNILERFSAQQFPDLHSELNLSSLELGDSALYFCASSPGGGLYNEQFFGPGTRLTVL.

The chain employs TRBV2 and TRBJ2-6; D call uncertain. CDR1 is SNHLY and CDR2 is FYNNEI in the germline V gene. The V end was cut by 0 bases, the J end by 0 bases, with 6 bases between. The CDR3 runs 16 residues. DNA for the CDR3: TGTGCCAGCAGTGAAGCGCGGCGCTCTGGGGCCAACGTCCTGACTTTC. Translated: CASSEARRSGANVLTF.

This sequence joins TRBV5-1 and TRBJ1-1; possible D gene TRBD1, 6 bases. Germline V CDR1 and CDR2: SGHRS, YFSETQ. The CDR3 sequence is 15 residues long. Between the trimmed V and J ends, which lost 2 bases and 0 bases, there was a span of 11 bases. The CDR3 region has the DNA TGCGCCAGCAGCTTAATCAGGGGCTTGAACACTGAAGCTTTCTTT. The encoded protein is CASSLIRGLNTEAFF.

The gene calls are TRBV7-9 and TRBJ2-1; D gene uncertain. The CDR3 is 13 residues long. Germline CDR1 is SEHNR and CDR2 is FQNEAQ (reference sequence). Trimming stripped 5 bases from V and 4 bases from J, with 9 bases between. CDR3 nucleotide sequence: TGTGCCAGCAGCGGCGCAGGTTACAATGAGCAGTTCTTC. Amino acid sequence: CASSGAGYNEQFF.

This clone has only one observation. This chain connects TRBV6-2 or TRBV6-3 to TRBJ1-2; D might be TRBD1 (5 bases). V was shortened by 0 bases and J by 1 base, with 12 bases between the two germline ends. The CDR3 is 16 amino acids. In germline, CDR1 is MNHEY, CDR2 SVGEGT. CDR3 in DNA: TGTGCCAGCAGTTACTCGTCGGGACTCCTTAACTATGGCTACACCTTC. This sequence encodes CASSYSSGLLNYGYTF.

CDR3 residues: CASSRGHEGEQYF. DNA of the CDR3: TGTGCCAGCAGCAGGGGACACGAGGGCGAGCAGTACTTC. This chain uses TRBV6-5 with TRBJ2-7; D possibly corresponds to TRBD1 (6 bases). V was cut by 6 bases and J by 6 bases, with 15 bases left in between. The CDR3 has 13 residues. CDR1 MNHEY and CDR2 SVGAGI come from the germline V gene.

By share, this clone ranks as medium-sized. The chain couples TRBV19 to TRBJ2-2; D gene ambiguous. V was cut by 5 bases and J by 4 bases, with 14 bases left in between. Looked up from germline, CDR1 is LNHDA and CDR2 is SQIVND (reference sequence). CDR3 length: 15 residues. The CDR3 DNA is TGTGCCAGTAGTGTAACCCGAGTTGGCACCGGGGAGCTGTTTTTT. It encodes CASSVTRVGTGELFF.

The chain is built from TRBV6-5 and TRBJ2-4; 7 positions match TRBD1. The V and J ends lost 0 bases and 4 bases, in that order; junction bases with no gene match: 3. The CDR3 length is 15 residues. CDR1 MNHEY and CDR2 SVGAGI come from the germline V gene. The CDR3: CASSYSMDRKNIQYF. CDR3 bases: TGTGCCAGCAGTTACTCGATGGACAGGAAAAACATTCAGTACTTC.

This clone was seen just once. V usage is TRBV7-9 and J usage is TRBJ1-2; TRBD1 matches at 9 bases. Germline assignment: CDR1 SEHNR and CDR2 FQNEAQ (reference sequence). The CDR3 runs to 12 residues. The ends lost 5 bases at V and 14 bases at J; junction bases unmatched: 9. This chain's CDR3 is CASSPRTGAETF. The CDR3 DNA is TGTGCCAGCAGCCCCCGGACAGGGGCTGAGACCTTC.

The chain has TRBV5-1 and TRBJ2-7; 15 nucleotides agree with TRBD2. The CDR3 covers 15 residues. Trimming at V came to 4 bases and at J to 6 bases, leaving 5 bases not matched to a gene. The germline V gene has CDR1 SGHRS and CDR2 YFSETQ. CDR3: CASSPGLAGGIEQYF. Written as DNA, the CDR3 is TGCGCCAGCAGCCCGGGACTAGCGGGGGGAATCGAGCAGTACTTC. The full variable domain, rest sourced from reference TRBV5-1 and TRBJ2-7, is KAGVTQTPRYLIKTRGQQVTLSCSPISGHRSVSWYQQTPGQGLQFLFEYFSETQRNKGNFPGRFSGRQFSNSRSEMNVSTLELGDSALYLCASSPGLAGGIEQYFGPGTRLTVT.

The gene calls are TRBV3-1 (or the pseudogene TRBV3-2) and TRBJ1-1; D ambiguous. Between the trimmed V and J ends, which lost 0 bases and 0 bases, there was a span of 5 bases. Looked up from germline, CDR1 is LGHDT and CDR2 is YNNKEL (reference sequence). This CDR3 is 14 amino acids long. The CDR3 region is CASSQDPMNTEAFF. DNA for the CDR3: TGTGCCAGCAGCCAAGATCCAATGAACACTGAAGCTTTCTTT.

The chain combines TRBV27 with TRBJ2-7, with a possible D match to TRBD2 (6 bases). Germline values: CDR1 MNHEY, CDR2 SMNVEV (reference sequence). The CDR3 contains 15 residues. V was shortened by 3 bases and J by 4 bases, with 16 bases between the two germline ends. The CDR3 nucleotides read TGTGCCAGCAGTTTTTCCCCCGGGGGAAAATACGAGCAGTACTTC. Residues: CASSFSPGGKYEQYF.

The rearrangement joins TRBV10-3 to TRBJ2-1; weak D call: TRBD1 (6 bases). V was pared by 4 bases and J by 5 bases, with 15 bases between. This CDR3 comprises 15 residues. Germline CDR1 reads ENHRY; CDR2 reads SYGVKD. CDR3 DNA: TGTGCCATCAGTGGATCTGGGACATTTAACAATGAGCAGTTCTTC. Protein: CAISGSGTFNNEQFF.

The chain carries TRBV12-3 or TRBV12-4 and TRBJ1-2; D gene uncertain. Deletions cut 3 bases from V and 6 bases from J, with 8 bases between. CDR3 length: 12 amino acids. The CDR3 coding sequence is TGTGCCAGCAGTTTTGAACATGATGGCTACACCTTC. Its protein is CASSFEHDGYTF.

Here the CDR3 reads CASSVKGQGEGSNQPQHF. DNA of the CDR3: TGTGCCAGCAGCGTAAAGGGACAGGGTGAGGGTAGCAATCAGCCCCAGCATTTT. The chain carries TRBV9 and TRBJ1-5; 9 nucleotides agree with TRBD1. The V gene end was trimmed by 1 base and the J gene end by 0 bases; junction bases not matched to a gene: 8. The CDR3 consists of 18 residues. Germline V lookup: CDR1 SGDLS, CDR2 YYNGEE.

The chain couples TRBV9 to TRBJ1-6; no reliable D call. V was cut by 3 bases and J by 4 bases, with 11 bases left in between. This CDR3 spans 15 amino acids. CDR1 and CDR2 (germline): SGDLS, YYNGEE. As DNA, the CDR3 is TGTGCCAGCAGCGCGGGAGATCCTTATAATTCACCCCTCCACTTT. Amino acid sequence: CASSAGDPYNSPLHF.

There are many counts of this clone. This chain joins TRBV13 and TRBJ2-3; the D gene is possibly TRBD2 (7 bases). The germline V gene encodes CDR1 PRHDT and CDR2 FYEKMQ (reference sequence). The V and J ends lost 4 bases and 0 bases respectively, with 14 bases between them. The CDR3 sequence is 16 residues long. The CDR3 region has the DNA TGTGCCAGCAGCTCCGGGCGGGGGCCAAGCACAGATACGCAGTATTTT. Protein sequence: CASSSGRGPSTDTQYF. The variable domain in full, completed from reference TRBV13 and TRBJ2-3, reads AAGVIQSPRHLIKEKRETATLKCYPIPRHDTVYWYQQGPGQDPQFLISFYEKMQSDKGSIPDRFSAQQFSDYHSELNMSSLELGDSALYFCASSSGRGPSTDTQYFGPGTRLTVL.

The chain carries TRBV27 and TRBJ1-5; 7 bases are a match to TRBD1. The CDR3 totals 16 residues. From germline, CDR1 is MNHEY and CDR2 SMNVEV (reference sequence). Trimming at V came to 5 bases and at J to 2 bases, leaving 9 bases not matched to a gene. CDR3 in DNA: TGTGCCAGCAGTCTAAACCCTACAGGGGGCAATCAGCCCCAGCATTTT. Its protein is CASSLNPTGGNQPQHF.

The chain is built from TRBV7-6 and TRBJ2-3, with 12 bases that match TRBD2. CDR1 is SGHVS, CDR2 FNYEAQ, per germline. V shed 5 bases, J shed 5 bases, and the junction held 11 bases outside the gene matches. CDR3 length: 17 residues. The CDR3 sequence is CASSQGLAGVNKDTQYF. DNA of the CDR3: TGTGCCAGCAGCCAGGGACTAGCGGGTGTAAATAAAGATACGCAGTATTTT.

The chain employs TRBV11-2 and TRBJ1-5; 8 nucleotides match TRBD1. V trimming: 2 bases; J trimming: 6 bases; junction bases outside the gene matches: 6. This CDR3 has 15 amino acids. The V gene's germline CDR1 is SGHAT and CDR2 FQNNGV. The CDR3 DNA reads as TGTGCCAGCAGCTTATCGCCAGGGGGCATTCAGCCCCAGCATTTT. It specifies CASSLSPGGIQPQHF.

V and J are TRBV5-4 and TRBJ1-2; 7 nucleotides line up with TRBD1. The CDR3 is 15 residues long. Germline CDR1 is SGHNT and CDR2 is YYREEE (reference sequence). The ends lost 4 bases at V and 4 bases at J; junction bases unmatched: 10. The CDR3 sequence is CASSPTDRVGYGYTF. In DNA form, the CDR3 reads TGTGCCAGCAGCCCCACTGACAGGGTTGGCTATGGCTACACCTTC.

This rearrangement joins TRBV2 to TRBJ1-1, with 7 positions matching TRBD1. Unmatched junction bases numbered 8, after V lost 5 bases and J lost 2 bases. Germline values: CDR1 SNHLY, CDR2 FYNNEI. The CDR3 contains 15 residues. This CDR3 is CASSHPGQSNTEAFF. CDR3 bases: TGTGCCAGCAGTCATCCGGGACAGTCAAACACTGAAGCTTTCTTT.

This clone was seen more than once but under ten times. The chain couples TRBV14 to TRBJ2-7; 9 positions match TRBD1. The V gene's germline CDR1 is SGHDN and CDR2 FVKESK. CDR3 length: 15 residues. Trimming took 4 bases from V and 4 from J; bases not matched to a gene: 8. This chain's CDR3 is CASSLGTGPQYEQYF. As DNA, the CDR3 is TGTGCCAGCAGCCTAGGGACAGGGCCCCAATACGAGCAGTACTTC. Variable domain in full (rest from reference TRBV14 and TRBJ2-7): EAGVTQFPSHSVIEKGQTVTLRCDPISGHDNLYWYRRVMGKEIKFLLHFVKESKQDESGMPNNRFLAERTGGTYSTLKVQPAELEDSGVYFCASSLGTGPQYEQYFGPGTRLTVT.